This TCR beta chain was captured by sequencing in a study of blood T cell repertoires in COVID-19. Only in-frame clones appear in the TCRdb table, and some are missing; sequencing was by immunoSEQ multiplex PCR. This sample carries tens of thousands of clones, 90% to 95% of them seen once, and the ten largest clones take approximately 4.1%. The CDR3 loop spans 15 amino acids. CDR1 and CDR2 from the germline V gene are GTSNPN and SVGIG (reference sequence). The J segment lost 0 bases and the V segment lost 3 bases, leaving 5 bases of the junction unmatched. Sequencing input: peripheral blood. This chain links TRBV30 with TRBJ2-3, with 8 nucleotides matching TRBD2. The receptor's source is a man aged 50 to 60 with acute or convalescent COVID-19. The CDR3 here is CAWSVLAGSTDTQYF. The CDR3 DNA reads TGTGCCTGGAGCGTCTTAGCGGGAAGCACAGATACGCAGTATTTT.